Each of the 26 T cell receptor beta chains below was sequenced from the same sample in a study of T cells after yellow fever vaccination. TCRdb re-called the 5' RACE reads with MiXCR, one entry per CDR3 protein. The sample lists around 350,000 distinct CDR3 sequences; 11% were seen once. Sequencing was performed on PBMCs, taken on the day of the first yellow fever vaccination. The receptors stem from a man in his late teens or twenties who received the YFV17D yellow fever vaccine.

This clonotype was detected many times. This sequence joins TRBV12-3 or TRBV12-4 and TRBJ2-3; 7 nucleotides match TRBD1. The V segment lost 2 bases and the J segment 4 bases; nucleotides outside the gene matches: 0. This CDR3 spans 13 amino acids. CDR3 coding DNA: TGTGCCAGCAGTTTACAGGGGGCAGATACGCAGTATTTT. This codes for CASSLQGADTQYF.

There are a few counts of this clonotype. This sequence joins TRBV5-1 and TRBJ2-3, with D hard to call. The length of the CDR3 is 15 residues. The germline V gene has CDR1 SGHRS and CDR2 YFSETQ. Trimming removed 0 bases at V and 3 bases at J, with 11 bases between. CDR3: CASSLDPSATDTQYF. In nucleotides, the CDR3 is TGCGCCAGCAGCTTGGATCCTAGTGCGACAGATACGCAGTATTTT.

This clonotype has more than one count but fewer than ten. J is TRBJ1-1 and V is TRBV10-3; D perhaps matches TRBD1 (5 bases). Germline V gene data show CDR1 as ENHRY and CDR2 as SYGVKD. This CDR3 is built from 17 residues. With 6 bases removed from V and 5 bases from J, the gap between germline ends came to 25 bases. CDR3 residues: CAISPGGRSAGRTEAFF. In nucleotides, the CDR3 is TGTGCCATCAGCCCGGGCGGTCGGTCGGCAGGGCGAACTGAAGCTTTCTTT.

This clonotype was picked up a small number of times. This chain connects TRBV4-1 to TRBJ1-5, with 8 nucleotides matching TRBD1. V was pared by 1 base and J by 8 bases, with 7 bases of the junction left unmatched. CDR1 is MGHRA and CDR2 is YSYEKL in the germline V gene. The length of the CDR3 is 15 residues. In DNA form, the CDR3 reads TGCGCCAGCAGCCAAGTGGCAGGGGGCGTCAAGCCCCAGCATTTT. The encoded protein is CASSQVAGGVKPQHF.

In its sample, this clonotype was seen many times. V usage is TRBV6-2 or TRBV6-3 and J usage is TRBJ2-3; D gene unclear. V dropped 6 bases and J dropped 2 bases, with 12 bases sitting between them. This CDR3 contains 14 residues. Germline assignment: CDR1 MNHEY and CDR2 SVGEGT. The CDR3 sequence: CASSLGSFTDTQYF. The CDR3, as DNA: TGTGCCAGCAGCCTTGGGTCCTTCACAGATACGCAGTATTTT.

This chain uses TRBV27 with TRBJ1-5, with TRBD1 as a possible D gene (5 bases). V was shortened by 6 bases and J by 0 bases, with 21 bases between the two germline ends. The CDR3 extends over 18 amino acids. The germline CDR1 and CDR2 sequences are MNHEY and SMNVEV (reference sequence). The CDR3 DNA follows: TGTGCCAGCAGAGCTAATTCTAGACAGACCTATAGCAATCAGCCCCAGCATTTT. As protein: CASRANSRQTYSNQPQHF.

This rearrangement joins TRBV4-3 to TRBJ2-1; 9 bases fit TRBD2. CDR3 length equals 17 residues. The V gene's germline CDR1 is LGHNA and CDR2 YSLEER. V trimming: 0 bases; J trimming: 4 bases; junction bases outside the gene matches: 7. The CDR3 region is CASSQEDRLAVYNEQFF. The DNA for the CDR3 is TGCGCCAGCAGCCAAGAAGATAGACTAGCGGTATACAATGAGCAGTTCTTC.

This clonotype was recorded a few times. The rearrangement links TRBV5-1 to TRBJ2-1, with a tentative D call TRBD1 (5 bases). The CDR3 is 16 residues long. The germline V gene has CDR1 SGHRS and CDR2 YFSETQ. V was cut by 0 bases and J by 6 bases, with 16 bases left in between. This CDR3 is CASSLGQGTHVNEQFF. Here the CDR3 DNA reads TGCGCCAGCAGCTTGGGGCAGGGAACCCACGTCAATGAGCAGTTCTTC.

The chain recombines TRBV2 with TRBJ1-1; no clear D gene. Germline V gene lookup returns CDR1 SNHLY and CDR2 FYNNEI. V was clipped by 6 bases and J by 5 bases, with 10 bases between them. The CDR3 spans 12 residues. CDR3 residues: CASSPTWTEAFF. The CDR3 DNA reads as TGTGCCAGCAGCCCCACTTGGACTGAAGCTTTCTTT.

On this clonotype itself: A much more abundant neighbour one base away suggests this may be a read error. The CDR3 DNA is TGTGCCAACAGTGAGTCCAGCTCTGGGGCCAACGTCCTGACTTTC. It specifies CANSESSSGANVLTF. V usage is TRBV10-3 and J usage is TRBJ2-6; no firm D call. The germline V gene has CDR1 ENHRY and CDR2 SYGVKD. This CDR3 is built from 15 residues.

The chain joins TRBV5-1 to TRBJ2-5, with D possibly called TRBD1 or TRBD2 (6 bases each). This CDR3 region has 14 residues. Germline loops: CDR1 SGHRS, CDR2 YFSETQ. V dropped 6 bases and J dropped 10 bases, with 22 bases sitting between them. The CDR3 sequence is CASTHPGAHRDQYF. As DNA, the CDR3 is TGCGCCAGCACCCACCCGGGGGCCCACCGGGACCAGTACTTC.

The chain is built from TRBV7-8 and TRBJ2-7; no firm D call. This CDR3 has 13 residues. Trimming removed 4 bases from V and 4 bases from J, with 11 bases in between. Germline lookup yields CDR1 SGHVS and CDR2 FQNEAQ. In DNA form, the CDR3 reads TGTGCCAGCAGCTCTAGTGGTCCTTACGAGCAGTACGTC. Translation: CASSSSGPYEQYV.

This clonotype was seen a few times. The CDR3 nucleotides read TGTGCCAGCAGCCGAGACAGCCACTCCGAAGCTTTCTTT. Protein sequence: CASSRDSHSEAFF. This chain joins TRBV12-3 or TRBV12-4 and TRBJ1-1, with a weak D call TRBD1 (5 bases). The CDR3 runs to 13 residues. V lost 6 bases and J lost 8, with 16 bases in between.

The chain couples TRBV5-5 to TRBJ2-5; weak D call: TRBD2 (5 bases). In germline, CDR1 is SGHKS, CDR2 YYEKEE (reference sequence). V lost 4 bases, J lost 0 bases, and 16 bases lay in between. This CDR3 contains 16 residues. The CDR3, as DNA: TGTGCCAGCAGCGGGGAGTCCGCCCCGTACCAAGAGACCCAGTACTTC. Residues: CASSGESAPYQETQYF.

This chain connects TRBV7-2 to TRBJ2-1; 11 bases fit TRBD2. CDR1 and CDR2 (germline): SGHTA, FQGNSA. V was pared by 9 bases and J by 9 bases, with 13 bases of the junction left unmatched. This CDR3 region has 15 residues. The CDR3 region has the DNA TGTGCCAGTGAGCTTACTAGCGGGGGCTTCTCTGAGCAGTTCTTC. Translated: CASELTSGGFSEQFF. The full variable domain, in which reference TRBV7-2 and TRBJ2-1 provide the parts outside the CDR3, is GAGVSQSPSNKVTEKGKDVELRCDPISGHTALYWYRQSLGQGLEFLIYFQGNSAPDKSGLPSDRFSAERTGGSVSTLTIQRTQQEDSAVYLCASELTSGGFSEQFFGPGTRLTVL.

This clonotype was recorded many times. The chain combines TRBV12-3 or TRBV12-4 with TRBJ1-2; tentatively, D is TRBD1 (5 bases). This CDR3 contains 15 residues. V lost 6 bases to trimming and J lost 7 bases, with 21 bases between them. CDR3: CASSLGTGLPGGYTF. The CDR3 DNA follows: TGTGCCAGCAGCCTCGGGACCGGTCTCCCTGGTGGCTACACCTTC.

A few counts support this clonotype. The CDR3 spells CASSPRPRLAGNNEQFF. The CDR3 nucleotides are TGTGCCAGCAGCCCGAGGCCCCGACTAGCGGGGAACAATGAGCAGTTCTTC. The chain links TRBV11-2 to TRBJ2-1; 11 bases fit TRBD2. CDR3 length: 17 residues. Germline CDR1 is SGHAT and CDR2 is FQNNGV. Trimming cost V 5 bases and J 5 bases; bases outside gene matches: 11.

The sample holds a few counts of this clonotype. The V gene is TRBV7-9, the J gene TRBJ2-1, with 7 positions matching TRBD2. This CDR3 is 17 amino acids long. The junction had 8 bases not matched to a gene; V was cut back by 3 bases and J by 0 bases. Germline lookup yields CDR1 SEHNR and CDR2 FQNEAQ (reference sequence). The CDR3 coding sequence is TGTGCCAGCAGCTTTCTGCCTAGCGGATACTCCTACAATGAGCAGTTCTTC. As protein: CASSFLPSGYSYNEQFF.

This chain connects TRBV20-1 to TRBJ2-1, with 8 nucleotides matching TRBD2. CDR3 length: 14 amino acids. CDR1 is DFQATT and CDR2 is SNEGSKA in the germline V gene (reference sequence). Trimming cost V 6 bases and J 6 bases; bases outside gene matches: 10. Written as DNA, the CDR3 is TGCAGTGCCATCCGGGGGGGCCTAGCCAATGAGCAGTTCTTC. Translation: CSAIRGGLANEQFF.

This chain links TRBV6-2 or TRBV6-3 with TRBJ2-7; 12 nucleotides align to TRBD1. V lost 5 bases and J lost 2; bases outside the gene matches: 7. Per germline, CDR1 MNHEY and CDR2 SVGEGT. The CDR3 is 16 residues long. The DNA for the CDR3 is TGTGCCAGCAGTGCAACTGGGACAGGGGGCACCTACGAGCAGTACTTC. It encodes CASSATGTGGTYEQYF.

This clonotype was detected only a few times. The V and J genes are TRBV4-2 and TRBJ1-2; a weak D match, TRBD1 (5 bases). V gave up 1 base and J gave up 6 bases, with 18 bases separating them. There are 16 residues in the CDR3. CDR1 is LGHNA, CDR2 YNFKEQ, per germline. The CDR3 protein is CASSQAGRSNYHGYTF. The CDR3 bases are TGTGCCAGCAGCCAAGCGGGACGGTCTAACTATCATGGCTACACCTTC.

The chain joins TRBV12-3 or TRBV12-4 to TRBJ2-4; D not certain. The V gene lost 8 bases and the J gene lost 8 bases, with 10 bases spanning the gap. This CDR3 has 11 amino acids. This CDR3 is CASPLRYIQYF. CDR3 sequence (DNA): TGTGCCAGCCCCCTGAGATACATTCAGTACTTC.

The chain carries TRBV12-3 or TRBV12-4 and TRBJ2-3, with D hard to call. The ends were cut back, 5 bases at V and 4 bases at J, with 16 bases in the middle. The CDR3 extends over 15 amino acids. The CDR3 is CASSNRADTPDTQYF. The CDR3 DNA reads as TGTGCCAGCAGTAACCGGGCCGATACGCCAGATACGCAGTATTTT.

Note on this clonotype: A much bigger clone sits one base away, suggesting this may be a read error. The chain is built from TRBV11-2 and TRBJ2-7; D gene ambiguous. The germline V gene has CDR1 SGHAT and CDR2 FQNNGV. CDR3 length: 11 amino acids. With 1 base removed from V and 5 bases from J, the gap between germline ends came to 3 bases. The CDR3: CASSLGNEQYF. CDR3 nucleotides: TGTGCCAGCAGCTTAGGCAACGAGCAGTACTTC.

This clonotype was counted between two and nine times. CDR3 amino acids: CSVSRVVTEAFF. CDR3 nucleotide sequence: TGCAGTGTCAGCCGCGTCGTCACTGAAGCTTTCTTT. The V gene is TRBV20-1, the J gene TRBJ1-1; D gene ambiguous. Deletions cut 7 bases from V and 4 bases from J, with 13 bases between. Germline CDR1 reads DFQATT; CDR2 reads SNEGSKA (reference sequence). The CDR3 contains 12 residues.

Only a few counts were recorded for this clonotype. V is TRBV7-9 and J is TRBJ2-5, with 10 bases identical to TRBD2. This CDR3 has 16 amino acids. Germline assignment: CDR1 SEHNR and CDR2 FQNEAQ (reference sequence). The ends lost 3 bases at V and 4 bases at J; junction bases unmatched: 8. The CDR3 bases are TGTGCCAGCAGCTTGAGCGGGGGGGCCGCTAGAGAGACCCAGTACTTC. Protein: CASSLSGGAARETQYF.